The 26 T cell receptor beta chains given below trace back to one sample, sequenced in a study of shared clonotypes between healthy human individuals. Measured with immunoSEQ multiplex PCR; TCRdb has only the in-frame clones, and not every one. The sample holds some 380,000 clones, approximately 97% seen once. The sample taken for sequencing was memory CD8+ T cells sorted from blood. Subset reported: CD45RO+ cells pooled with CCR7-negative TemRA cells. All receptors come from a man aged 25 to 40 in good health.

The chain has TRBV28 and TRBJ2-2, with 9 nucleotides matching TRBD1. CDR3 length equals 17 residues. V was pared by 1 base and J by 4 bases, with 7 bases of the junction left unmatched. Germline V lookup: CDR1 MDHEN, CDR2 SYDVKM. CDR3 DNA sequence: TGTGCCAGCAGTTTATTCCGGACAGGGGAGGCCACCGGGGAGCTGTTTTTT. Translating gives CASSLFRTGEATGELFF.

The chain joins TRBV19 to TRBJ1-5; 7 bases match TRBD1. The CDR3 covers 16 residues. V dropped 7 bases and J dropped 0; count of bases not matched to a gene: 9. Germline CDR1 is LNHDA and CDR2 is SQIVND (reference sequence). CDR3 in amino acids: CASTFGRGYSNQPQHF. CDR3 DNA: TGTGCCAGTACGTTTGGCAGGGGGTATAGCAATCAGCCCCAGCATTTT.

The chain is built from TRBV5-1 and TRBJ2-1, with a tentative D call TRBD2 (6 bases). CDR1 is SGHRS, CDR2 YFSETQ, per germline. The V end was cut by 4 bases, the J end by 0 bases, with 14 bases between. This CDR3 comprises 16 residues. The CDR3 spells CASSPLAESSYNEQFF. The CDR3 bases are TGCGCCAGCAGCCCCTTAGCGGAAAGCTCCTACAATGAGCAGTTCTTC.

This chain links TRBV5-3 with TRBJ1-2; D might be TRBD1 (6 bases). TRBV5-3 is designated an ORF whose function remains uncertain. The CDR3 runs to 14 residues. V shed 4 bases and J shed 7 bases, with 17 bases lying between them. The CDR3 loop is CARSLPSSRGGYTF. In nucleotides, the CDR3 is TGTGCCAGAAGCCTCCCATCCTCCAGGGGTGGCTACACCTTC.

The CDR3 reads CASSLIAVMSSGANVLTF. DNA for the CDR3: TGTGCCAGCAGTCTAATCGCGGTAATGAGCTCTGGGGCCAACGTCCTGACTTTC. The chain has TRBV27 and TRBJ2-6; D is undetermined. V was trimmed by 5 bases and J by 0 bases, leaving 17 bases between them. CDR3 size: 18 residues. Germline assignment: CDR1 MNHEY and CDR2 SMNVEV (reference sequence).

The chain uses TRBV19 and TRBJ2-1; D is possibly TRBD2 (5 bases). The CDR3 has 14 residues. Germline V gene data show CDR1 as LNHDA and CDR2 as SQIVND (reference sequence). V lost 3 bases and J 4 bases, leaving 10 bases between the germline ends. The CDR3 DNA reads TGTGCCAGTAGTATTATTAGCGAGTACAATGAGCAGTTCTTC. Amino acids: CASSIISEYNEQFF.

The genes are TRBV6-1 and TRBJ1-2; the match to TRBD1 covers 8 bases. This CDR3 spans 18 amino acids. V shed 3 bases and J 0 bases; nucleotides not matched to a gene: 12. Germline values: CDR1 MNHNS, CDR2 SASEGT. The CDR3 spells CASSEAGTGSMANYGYTF. CDR3 bases: TGTGCCAGCAGTGAGGCCGGGACAGGTTCGATGGCTAACTATGGCTACACCTTC.

V and J are TRBV29-1 and TRBJ1-1; TRBD1 matches 8 bases. From germline, CDR1 is SQVTM and CDR2 ANQGSEA. This CDR3 has 13 amino acids. The V and J ends lost 2 bases and 8 bases, in that order; junction bases with no gene match: 7. The CDR3 DNA reads as TGCAGCGTTGAAAGAGTACAGGGGGAAGAAGCTTTCTTT. Translating it yields CSVERVQGEEAFF.

V gene TRBV5-1 combines with J gene TRBJ2-5; tentatively, D is TRBD2 (5 bases). With 0 bases removed from V and 5 bases from J, the gap between germline ends came to 17 bases. The CDR3 loop spans 16 amino acids. Germline values: CDR1 SGHRS, CDR2 YFSETQ. CDR3 region: CASSLGGADPRETQYF. DNA of the CDR3: TGCGCCAGCAGCTTGGGGGGAGCGGACCCTCGGGAGACCCAGTACTTC. The full variable domain, in which reference TRBV5-1 and TRBJ2-5 provide the parts outside the CDR3, is KAGVTQTPRYLIKTRGQQVTLSCSPISGHRSVSWYQQTPGQGLQFLFEYFSETQRNKGNFPGRFSGRQFSNSRSEMNVSTLELGDSALYLCASSLGGADPRETQYFGPGTRLLVL.

CDR3 in amino acids: CASSSWPRAEAFF. As DNA, the CDR3 is TGTGCCAGCAGTTCCTGGCCCCGCGCTGAAGCTTTCTTT. The V and J genes are TRBV6-5 and TRBJ1-1; D unclear. From germline, CDR1 is MNHEY and CDR2 SVGAGI. V lost 4 bases and J 6 bases, leaving 12 bases between the germline ends. CDR3 length equals 13 residues.

A note on this clone: The sample holds other DNA sequences that translate to the same CDR3. The genes are TRBV27 and TRBJ2-7, with TRBD2 as a possible D gene (6 bases). CDR1 is MNHEY, CDR2 SMNVEV, per germline (reference sequence). The CDR3 is made up of 13 amino acids. V was cut by 5 bases and J by 3 bases, with 11 bases left in between. In DNA form, the CDR3 reads TGTGCCAGCAGTCCCGGGACTGGCTACGAGCAGTACTTC. Translating it yields CASSPGTGYEQYF.

The chain employs TRBV6-5 and TRBJ2-7; TRBD1 might be the D (6 bases). CDR1 and CDR2 from the germline V gene are MNHEY and SVGAGI. The V gene lost 4 bases and the J gene lost 0 bases, with 7 bases spanning the gap. This CDR3 spans 13 amino acids. The CDR3 DNA is TGTGCCAGCAGTTGGGACAACTCCTACGAGCAGTACTTC. Protein sequence: CASSWDNSYEQYF.

This chain joins TRBV19 and TRBJ2-7; 12 bases line up with TRBD1. This CDR3 comprises 15 residues. CDR1 is LNHDA, CDR2 SQIVND, per germline (reference sequence). With V trimmed by 3 bases and J by 4 bases, 4 bases remained unmatched. The CDR3 DNA reads TGTGCCAGTAGTATCGGGACAGGGGGCTGGTACGAGCAGTACTTC. This codes for CASSIGTGGWYEQYF.

The sample holds one count of this clone. The chain has TRBV7-6 and TRBJ1-4; D is unresolved. This CDR3 spans 11 amino acids. CDR1 and CDR2 from the germline V gene are SGHVS and FNYEAQ. The CDR3 DNA follows: TGTGGAGGCAGACATAATGAAAAACTGTTTTTT. Its protein is CGGRHNEKLFF.

The rearrangement joins TRBV27 to TRBJ2-1, with TRBD2 identical over 7 bases. CDR3 length: 15 amino acids. Per the germline V gene, CDR1 is MNHEY and CDR2 is SMNVEV (reference sequence). The V and J ends lost 3 bases and 4 bases, in that order; junction bases with no gene match: 6. Written as DNA, the CDR3 is TGTGCCAGCAGTTTTTTTGGCGGGGGTTACAATGAGCAGTTCTTC. It encodes CASSFFGGGYNEQFF.

The chain's CDR3 is CSVEGGVSTDTQYF. As DNA, the CDR3 is TGCAGCGTTGAGGGGGGGGTTAGCACAGATACGCAGTATTTT. The rearrangement uses TRBV29-1 and TRBJ2-3; the match to TRBD2 covers 7 bases. Germline CDR1 and CDR2: SQVTM and ANQGSEA. CDR3 length equals 14 residues. V lost 3 bases to trimming and J lost 0 bases; unmatched junction nucleotides: 3.

This clone was detected once. The chain combines TRBV11-2 with TRBJ1-2; 10 bases align to TRBD1. Trimming took 5 bases from V and 7 from J; bases not matched to a gene: 7. Per germline, CDR1 SGHAT and CDR2 FQNNGV. The CDR3 is 14 residues long. This CDR3 is CASSPDRGLAGYTF. The CDR3 nucleotides read TGTGCCAGCAGCCCCGACAGGGGGCTCGCTGGCTACACCTTC.

CDR3: CASSLLQDSGEQYF. The CDR3 nucleotides read TGTGCCAGCAGTTTATTACAGGACTCAGGCGAGCAGTACTTC. The rearrangement joins TRBV27 to TRBJ2-7; D is tentatively TRBD1 or TRBD2 (5 bases each). The CDR3 totals 14 residues. In germline, CDR1 is MNHEY, CDR2 SMNVEV (reference sequence). V was trimmed by 1 base and J by 6 bases, leaving 13 bases between them.

The chain carries TRBV5-4 and TRBJ2-2, with no clear D. This CDR3 spans 12 amino acids. V lost 0 bases, J lost 6 bases, and 3 bases lay in between. From germline, CDR1 is SGHNT and CDR2 YYREEE (reference sequence). CDR3 bases: TGTGCCAGCAGCTTGGGGGCCGGGGAGCTGTTTTTT. This gives the protein CASSLGAGELFF. Variable domain in full (rest from reference TRBV5-4 and TRBJ2-2): ETGVTQSPTHLIKTRGQQVTLRCSSQSGHNTVSWYQQALGQGPQFIFQYYREEENGRGNFPPRFSGLQFPNYSSELNVNALELDDSALYLCASSLGAGELFFGEGSRLTVL.

The V and J genes are TRBV14 and TRBJ2-6; unclear D gene. CDR3 size: 13 residues. Deletions cut 5 bases from V and 4 bases from J, with 6 bases between. Per the germline V gene, CDR1 is SGHDN and CDR2 is FVKESK. For the CDR3, the DNA is TGTGCCAGCAGCGCCCAAGGGGCCAACGTCCTGACTTTC. This codes for CASSAQGANVLTF.

This chain connects TRBV6-6 to TRBJ2-1; D is unresolved. The germline CDR1 and CDR2 sequences are MNHNY and SVGAGI (reference sequence). The CDR3 sequence is 13 residues long. Between the trimmed V and J ends, which lost 4 bases and 7 bases, there was a span of 11 bases. In nucleotides, the CDR3 is TGTGCCAGCAGTTTGGTGAAACAGAATGAGCAGTTCTTC. Translating it yields CASSLVKQNEQFF.

The V gene is TRBV7-2, the J gene TRBJ1-5; TRBD1 is a possible D gene (5 bases). This CDR3 is 15 amino acids long. Germline lookup yields CDR1 SGHTA and CDR2 FQGNSA. Trimming took off 5 bases at V and 6 bases at J, with 17 bases between the two ends. The CDR3 coding sequence is TGTGCCAGCAGCGACGATACAGGTTTAGGTCAGCCCCAGCATTTT. Translating it yields CASSDDTGLGQPQHF.

The CDR3 coding sequence is TGTGCCAGCACCCAAAACCCCGATCCTGGCACCGGGGAGCTGTTTTTT. Amino acids: CASTQNPDPGTGELFF. The rearrangement links TRBV7-2 to TRBJ2-2, with D hard to call. From germline, CDR1 is SGHTA and CDR2 FQGNSA. CDR3 length: 16 residues. Deletions cut 7 bases from V and 4 bases from J, with 19 bases between. Based on the CDR3 plus reference TRBV7-2 and TRBJ2-2, the full variable domain is GAGVSQSPSNKVTEKGKDVELRCDPISGHTALYWYRQSLGQGLEFLIYFQGNSAPDKSGLPSDRFSAERTGGSVSTLTIQRTQQEDSAVYLCASTQNPDPGTGELFFGEGSRLTVL.

The chain is built from TRBV11-2 and TRBJ1-5; D is possibly TRBD1 (5 bases). Trimming pared 6 bases from V and 7 bases from J, leaving 31 bases between. The CDR3 extends over 19 amino acids. Germline assignment: CDR1 SGHAT and CDR2 FQNNGV. The CDR3 nucleotides read TGTGCCAGCAGGACCGCACAACCCCTGGGGGGGAGCGCAGGACAGCCCCAGCATTTT. Translation gives CASRTAQPLGGSAGQPQHF. The full variable domain, rest sourced from reference TRBV11-2 and TRBJ1-5, is EAGVAQSPRYKIIEKRQSVAFWCNPISGHATLYWYQQILGQGPKLLIQFQNNGVVDDSQLPKDRFSAERLKGVDSTLKIQPAKLEDSAVYLCASRTAQPLGGSAGQPQHFGDGTRLSIL.

The chain employs TRBV5-4 and TRBJ2-2; perhaps TRBD2 as D (6 bases). The germline V and J ends were trimmed by 0 bases and 1 base, with 7 bases remaining between them. The germline CDR1 and CDR2 sequences are SGHNT and YYREEE (reference sequence). This CDR3 is built from 15 residues. The CDR3, as DNA: TGTGCCAGCAGCTTGGCGGGACTGAACACCGGGGAGCTGTTTTTT. Protein sequence: CASSLAGLNTGELFF.

The V and J genes are TRBV27 and TRBJ2-2; 8 bases match TRBD2. Germline V gives CDR1 MNHEY, CDR2 SMNVEV (reference sequence). This CDR3 comprises 17 residues. Germline trimming cut 3 bases from V and 4 bases from J; bases unmatched to any gene: 10. CDR3 residues: CASSLGSGLAGTGELFF. CDR3 nucleotide sequence: TGTGCCAGCAGTTTGGGTAGCGGACTAGCCGGCACCGGGGAGCTGTTTTTT.